A selection of T cell receptor beta chains follows, all from one sample in a study of T cells in Graves' hyperthyroidism and ophthalmopathy. TCRdb re-called the multiplex PCR reads with MiXCR, one entry per CDR3 protein. The sample records roughly 700,000 distinct CDR3 sequences, roughly a third being singletons. The sequenced sample was blood. The source of these receptors is a woman in her 40s with Graves' hyperthyroidism. Each CDR3 is given with its conserved first and last residue. The D gene is left open where the match is weak. The listing skips clone size in some rows; elsewhere it reads once, few, many or a size class.

j_call cdr3_length v_call d_call clone_size cdr3_aa cdr3_nt
TRBJ2-7 15 TRBV7-7 NA NA CASSSAGQMIDEQYF TGTGCTAGCAGCTCCGCGGGACAGATGATCGACGAGCAGTACTTC
TRBJ1-2 15 TRBV3-1 TRBD1 few CASSQDRDRAEGYTF TGTGCCAGCAGCCAAGATCGGGACAGGGCGGAGGGCTACACCTTC
TRBJ2-5 15 TRBV20-1 NA many CSASEGQGRGETQYF TGCAGTGCCTCCGAGGGACAAGGCCGGGGAGAGACCCAGTACTTC
TRBJ2-2 15 TRBV29-1 TRBD2 NA CSVAGLAGGPGELFF TGCAGCGTTGCCGGGCTAGCGGGAGGCCCTGGGGAGCTGTTTTTT
TRBJ1-5 13 TRBV7-2 NA many CASSFRDNQPQHF TGTGCCAGCAGCTTTAGGGATAATCAGCCCCAGCATTTT
TRBJ1-1 16 TRBV10-3 NA once CAISEPGTGLNTEAFF TGTGCCATCAGTGAACCCGGGACGGGACTGAACACTGAAGCTTTCTTT
TRBJ1-2 14 TRBV10-3 TRBD1 many CAISESQGESGYTF TGTGCCATCAGTGAGTCGCAGGGGGAGTCTGGCTACACCTTC
TRBJ1-2 15 TRBV9 NA many CASSVGGEAEGGYTF TGTGCCAGCAGCGTAGGGGGGGAGGCAGAAGGCGGCTACACCTTC
TRBJ1-2 12 TRBV29-1 NA NA CSGRGPNYGYTF TGCAGCGGAAGAGGGCCTAACTATGGCTACACCTTC
TRBJ2-7 15 TRBV7-2 TRBD2 many CASSFTSGWLDEQYF TGTGCCAGCAGCTTCACTAGCGGGTGGTTGGACGAGCAGTACTTC
TRBJ1-6 16 TRBV4-2 TRBD1 NA CASSQAPGQGNSPLHF TGTGCCAGCAGTCAAGCTCCGGGACAGGGGAATTCACCCCTCCACTTT
TRBJ2-6 16 TRBV10-3 NA once CATRETGGQGANVLTF TGTGCCACGCGGGAGACCGGTGGACAGGGGGCCAACGTCCTGACTTTC
TRBJ2-7 14 TRBV12-3/TRBV12-4 TRBD1 NA CASSLTGGTGEQYF TGTGCCAGCAGTTTAACAGGGGGCACAGGGGAGCAGTACTTC
TRBJ1-4 15 TRBV7-9 NA once CASRLQGGTGEKLFF TGTGCCAGTCGGCTACAGGGTGGAACGGGTGAAAAACTGTTTTTT
TRBJ1-4 15 TRBV6-1 NA NA CASSDRGSRSEKLFF TGTGCCAGCAGTGACAGAGGGTCGAGGAGTGAAAAACTGTTTTTT
TRBJ1-4 14 TRBV10-1 NA few CASSERPEGEKLFF TGCGCCAGCAGTGAGCGTCCTGAGGGAGAAAAACTGTTTTTT
TRBJ2-7 14 TRBV20-1 NA many CSALRLVGSYEQYF TGCAGTGCCCTTCGTCTAGTGGGCTCCTACGAGCAGTACTTC
TRBJ1-5 17 TRBV7-6 TRBD1 few CASSINRGPRGCQPQHF TGTGCCAGCAGCATCAACAGGGGGCCCAGGGGGTGTCAGCCCCAGCATTTT
TRBJ1-2 13 TRBV28 NA NA CASSIYREYGYTF TGTGCCAGCAGTATCTACAGGGAGTACGGCTACACCTTC
TRBJ2-1 13 TRBV29-1 TRBD2 NA CSAAGGDNNEQFF TGCAGCGCTGCGGGGGGGGACAACAATGAGCAGTTCTTC
TRBJ1-3 13 TRBV29-1 TRBD1 NA CSLRQGTGNTIYF TGCAGCCTCCGACAGGGAACTGGAAACACCATATATTTT
TRBJ1-5 13 TRBV19 NA NA CASKGLSNQPQHF TGTGCCAGTAAGGGGCTTAGCAATCAGCCCCAGCATTTT
TRBJ1-4 12 TRBV20-1 NA many CSASGVDEKLFF TGCAGCGCAAGTGGAGTGGATGAAAAACTGTTTTTT
TRBJ2-7 15 TRBV6-5 TRBD2 few CASSLGLAGYSEQYF TGTGCCAGCAGCCTCGGACTAGCGGGATATTCCGAGCAGTACTTC
TRBJ2-7 13 TRBV7-8 TRBD2 few CASRIAGSYEQYF TGTGCCAGCAGAATAGCGGGATCCTACGAGCAGTACTTC
TRBJ2-5 15 TRBV6-1 TRBD1 once CASSTPTGGRETQYF TGTGCCAGCAGTACACCCACAGGGGGCCGAGAGACCCAGTACTTC
TRBJ1-1 13 TRBV11-2 NA NA CASSPLDRREAFF TGTGCCAGCAGCCCTCTCGACAGGCGTGAAGCTTTCTTT